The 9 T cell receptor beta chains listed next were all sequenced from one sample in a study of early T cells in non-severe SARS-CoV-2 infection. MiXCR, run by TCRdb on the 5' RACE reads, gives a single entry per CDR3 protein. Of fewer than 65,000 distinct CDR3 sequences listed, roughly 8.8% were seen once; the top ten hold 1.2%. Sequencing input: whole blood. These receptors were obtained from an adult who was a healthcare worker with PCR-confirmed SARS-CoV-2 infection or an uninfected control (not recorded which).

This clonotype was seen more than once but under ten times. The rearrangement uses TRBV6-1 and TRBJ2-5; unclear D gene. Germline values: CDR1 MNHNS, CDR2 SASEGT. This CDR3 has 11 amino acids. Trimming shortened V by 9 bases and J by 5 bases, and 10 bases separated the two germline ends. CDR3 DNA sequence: TGTGCCAGTCTGGGTTGGGAGACCCAGTACTTC. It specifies CASLGWETQYF.

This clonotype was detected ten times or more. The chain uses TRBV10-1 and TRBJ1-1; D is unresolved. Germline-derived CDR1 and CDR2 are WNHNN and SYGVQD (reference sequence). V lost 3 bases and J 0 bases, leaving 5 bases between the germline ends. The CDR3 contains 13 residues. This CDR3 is CASSDNLNTEAFF. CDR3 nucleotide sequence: TGCGCCAGCAGTGACAACTTGAACACTGAAGCTTTCTTT.

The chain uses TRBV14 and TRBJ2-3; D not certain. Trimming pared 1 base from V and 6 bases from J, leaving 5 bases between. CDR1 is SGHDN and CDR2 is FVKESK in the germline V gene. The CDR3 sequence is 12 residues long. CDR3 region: CASSQGWDTQYF. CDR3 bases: TGTGCCAGCAGCCAAGGCTGGGATACGCAGTATTTT.

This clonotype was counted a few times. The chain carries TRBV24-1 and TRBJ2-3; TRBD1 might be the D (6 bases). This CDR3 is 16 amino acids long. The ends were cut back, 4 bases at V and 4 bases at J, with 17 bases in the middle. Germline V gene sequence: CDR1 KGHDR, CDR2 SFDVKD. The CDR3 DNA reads TGTGCCACCAGTGACTCTGCCTATGGGGGCCCAGATACGCAGTATTTT. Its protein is CATSDSAYGGPDTQYF.

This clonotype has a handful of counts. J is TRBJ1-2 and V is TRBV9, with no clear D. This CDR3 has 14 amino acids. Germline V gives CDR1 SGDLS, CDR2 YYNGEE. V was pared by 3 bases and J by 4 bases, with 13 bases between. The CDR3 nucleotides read TGTGCCAGCAGCGCCGGAGAGCTCTTCTATGGCTACACCTTC. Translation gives CASSAGELFYGYTF.

The CDR3 coding sequence is TGTGCCAGCAGTGAAAATTACAACACTGAAGCTTTCTTT. Its protein is CASSENYNTEAFF. The rearrangement uses TRBV6-1 and TRBJ1-1, with unresolved D. Germline values: CDR1 MNHNS, CDR2 SASEGT. The CDR3 runs 13 residues. V lost 2 bases to trimming and J lost 2 bases, with 6 bases between them.

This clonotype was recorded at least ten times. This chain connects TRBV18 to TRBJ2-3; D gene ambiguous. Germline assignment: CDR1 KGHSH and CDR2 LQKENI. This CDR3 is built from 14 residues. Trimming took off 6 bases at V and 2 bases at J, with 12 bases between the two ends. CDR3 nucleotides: TGTGCCAGCTCTCGCGCGCGACTCACAGATACGCAGTATTTT. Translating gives CASSRARLTDTQYF.

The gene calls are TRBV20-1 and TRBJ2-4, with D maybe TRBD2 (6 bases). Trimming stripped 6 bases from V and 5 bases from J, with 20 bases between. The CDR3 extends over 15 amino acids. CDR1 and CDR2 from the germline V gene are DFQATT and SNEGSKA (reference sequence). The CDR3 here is CSAPFMGGRQNIQYF. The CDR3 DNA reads TGCAGTGCCCCCTTTATGGGGGGAAGGCAAAACATTCAGTACTTC.

In DNA form, the CDR3 reads TGTGCCAGCAGCTTAGCTTTGGGGGGGTACAGTGAAGCTTTCTTT. Its protein is CASSLALGGYSEAFF. V is TRBV7-8 and J is TRBJ1-1, with TRBD1 as a possible D gene (5 bases). CDR3 length equals 15 residues. Germline V CDR1 and CDR2: SGHVS, FQNEAQ. V shed 0 bases and J shed 7 bases, with 15 bases lying between them. The entire variable domain, with the rest obtained from reference TRBV7-8 and TRBJ1-1, is as follows: GAGVSQSPRYKVAKRGQDVALRCDPISGHVSLFWYQQALGQGPEFLTYFQNEAQLDKSGLPSDRFFAERPEGSVSTLKIQRTQQEDSAVYLCASSLALGGYSEAFFGQGTRLTVV.